This TCR beta chain was observed in a study of monozygotic twins with inflammatory bowel disease. This CDR3 has 14 amino acids. The germline CDR1 and CDR2 sequences are SGHRS and YFSETQ. TCRdb re-called the 5' RACE reads, yielding one record per CDR3 amino acid sequence without DNA. The record lists roughly 150,000 distinct CDR3 sequences, of which the ten most abundant hold 2.8%. The TCR was taken from a human donor with ulcerative colitis or Crohn's disease, or a healthy co-twin of an affected twin (not recorded which). The chain carries TRBV5-1 and TRBJ1-5. The sequencing input was blood. The CDR3 spells CASSSGLSNQPQHF.